The 12 T cell receptor beta chains in this list originate from one sample, sequenced in a study of blood T cell repertoires in COVID-19. Only in-frame clones appear in the TCRdb table, and some are missing; sequencing was by immunoSEQ multiplex PCR. The sample yields roughly 110,000 clones, about nine tenths seen once. Specimen: peripheral blood. The receptors were gathered from a woman under 40 with acute or convalescent COVID-19.

The chain has TRBV6-4 and TRBJ1-1, with a tentative D call TRBD1 (5 bases). The germline V gene encodes CDR1 MRHNA and CDR2 SNTAGT. CDR3 size: 12 residues. V lost 0 bases, J lost 7 bases, and 6 bases lay in between. The CDR3 spells CASSDSRGEAFF. The CDR3, as DNA: TGTGCCAGCAGTGACTCAAGGGGTGAAGCTTTCTTT.

V and J are TRBV30 and TRBJ1-2; D might be TRBD1 (5 bases). Germline assignment: CDR1 GTSNPN and CDR2 SVGIG (reference sequence). The length of the CDR3 is 13 residues. Trimming removed 5 bases at V and 7 bases at J, with 17 bases between. The CDR3 here is CAWGEGTAPGYTF. Written as DNA, the CDR3 is TGTGCCTGGGGAGAGGGGACTGCTCCTGGCTACACCTTC.

The chain links TRBV28 to TRBJ2-3, with TRBD1 matching 9 bases. The J segment lost 0 bases and the V segment lost 8 bases, leaving 18 bases of the junction unmatched. From germline, CDR1 is MDHEN and CDR2 SYDVKM. The length of the CDR3 is 19 residues. The CDR3 loop reads CASVGTGLTVSPSTDTQYF. In nucleotides, the CDR3 is TGTGCCAGCGTGGGGACAGGGCTCACCGTAAGCCCTAGCACAGATACGCAGTATTTT.

This clone was found once. The CDR3 here is CASSASLREQFF. The CDR3 DNA reads TGTGCCAGCAGCGCTTCGCTGCGGGAGCAGTTCTTC. This chain links TRBV9 with TRBJ2-1; unclear D gene. CDR1 and CDR2 (germline): SGDLS, YYNGEE. This CDR3 is 12 amino acids long. V was clipped by 3 bases and J by 10 bases, with 11 bases between them.

The rearrangement uses TRBV10-3 and TRBJ1-5; D perhaps matches TRBD1 (5 bases). V was cut by 2 bases and J by 3 bases, with 20 bases left in between. Germline CDR1 reads ENHRY; CDR2 reads SYGVKD. This CDR3 is built from 18 residues. Here the CDR3 DNA reads TGTGCCATCAGTGAGACGAAAACCGGGGGTGAGAACAATCAGCCCCAGCATTTT. Its translation: CAISETKTGGENNQPQHF.

The chain joins TRBV5-1 to TRBJ2-3, with D perhaps TRBD2 (6 bases). V lost 2 bases and J lost 2, with 12 bases in between. Germline values: CDR1 SGHRS, CDR2 YFSETQ. The CDR3 has 15 amino acids. Written as DNA, the CDR3 is TGCGCCAGCAGCTTTGCGGGGCGGGTCACAGATACGCAGTATTTT. The encoded protein is CASSFAGRVTDTQYF. The entire variable domain, with the rest obtained from reference TRBV5-1 and TRBJ2-3, is as follows: KAGVTQTPRYLIKTRGQQVTLSCSPISGHRSVSWYQQTPGQGLQFLFEYFSETQRNKGNFPGRFSGRQFSNSRSEMNVSTLELGDSALYLCASSFAGRVTDTQYFGPGTRLTVL.

The chain couples TRBV12-3 or TRBV12-4 to TRBJ1-2; D ambiguous. This CDR3 has 13 amino acids. V was trimmed by 5 bases and J by 4 bases, leaving 11 bases between them. Here the CDR3 reads CASSPPGLYGYTF. In DNA, the CDR3 is TGTGCCAGCAGTCCGCCGGGTCTCTATGGCTACACCTTC.

The gene calls are TRBV10-2 and TRBJ2-1, with TRBD2 matching 7 bases. V gave up 8 bases and J gave up 0 bases; unmatched junction bases: 7. Germline V CDR1 and CDR2: WSHSY, SAAADI. The CDR3 runs 15 residues. The CDR3 DNA reads as TGCGCCAGCTCGCGGGCTAGCGGCTCCTACAATGAGCAGTTCTTC. The encoded protein is CASSRASGSYNEQFF.

In this sample, this clone turned up a few times. This CDR3 reads CASSVSLAGFQETQYF. CDR3 in DNA: TGTGCCAGCAGCGTAAGTCTAGCGGGGTTCCAAGAGACCCAGTACTTC. The gene calls are TRBV9 and TRBJ2-5, with TRBD2 matching 9 bases. The germline gives CDR1 SGDLS, CDR2 YYNGEE. V lost 1 base to trimming and J lost 1 base; unmatched junction nucleotides: 5. This CDR3 comprises 16 residues. The whole variable domain, remainder taken from reference TRBV9 and TRBJ2-5, is DSGVTQTPKHLITATGQRVTLRCSPRSGDLSVYWYQQSLDQGLQFLIQYYNGEERAKGNILERFSAQQFPDLHSELNLSSLELGDSALYFCASSVSLAGFQETQYFGPGTRLLVL.

The rearrangement uses TRBV9 and TRBJ2-2; tentatively, D is TRBD2 (6 bases). The CDR3 has 15 residues. V lost 4 bases and J 6 bases, leaving 16 bases between the germline ends. Per the germline V gene, CDR1 is SGDLS and CDR2 is YYNGEE. CDR3 in DNA: TGTGCCAGCAGCCCAAGGGACTTCCCCCCCGGGGAGCTGTTTTTT. It specifies CASSPRDFPPGELFF.

The J gene is TRBJ2-5, the V gene TRBV7-3, with 11 bases lining up with TRBD2. CDR1 and CDR2 from the germline V gene are SGHTA and FQGTGA. Trimming cost V 8 bases and J 5 bases; bases outside gene matches: 10. This CDR3 is built from 15 residues. In DNA, the CDR3 is TGTGCCAGCGGATTTAGCGGGGGGGCTTGGGAGACCCAGTACTTC. Its protein product is CASGFSGGAWETQYF. The complete variable domain, with remaining parts taken from reference TRBV7-3 and TRBJ2-5, reads GAGVSQTPSNKVTEKGKYVELRCDPISGHTALYWYRQSLGQGPEFLIYFQGTGAADDSGLPNDRFFAVRPEGSVSTLKIQRTERGDSAVYLCASGFSGGAWETQYFGPGTRLLVL.

The V and J genes are TRBV7-2 and TRBJ2-1; TRBD1 matches 9 bases. Trimming cost V 5 bases and J 7 bases; bases outside gene matches: 6. Germline CDR1 reads SGHTA; CDR2 reads FQGNSA. This CDR3 is 14 amino acids long. The chain's CDR3 is CASSRGQGLNEQFF. Here the CDR3 DNA reads TGTGCCAGCAGCCGTGGACAGGGGTTGAATGAGCAGTTCTTC.